This TCR beta chain emerged from a study of blood T cell repertoires in COVID-19 (TCRdb year 2020). Concerning the study at large: Collaborator samples came from the United States, Italy and Spain and covered acute and convalescent phases of COVID-19. The material from the prospective study consisted of cDNA or gDNA derived from T cells, B-cell-depleted T cells, or PBMCs. A freely available public database, intended as a resource for researchers studying the immune response to SARS-CoV-2, is where the repertoires were released. Subjects who had been exposed to COVID-19, were actively infected with it, or had recovered from it provided the deeply sampled blood TCRbeta repertoires that made up the dataset. A de-identified subject ID, COVID-19 status, age in years and sex were almost always included in the sample metadata. HLA class I and class II types, where available, came from metadata supplied by the sample provider rather than from assay-based typing. The samples were drawn from the first 160 participants of the ongoing ImmuneRACE study and from over 950 subjects provided by 6 global collaborators.

TCRbeta CDR3 regions were amplified from genomic DNA using the immunoSEQ Assay, a bias-controlled multiplex PCR. Concerning the study's data processing: Nucleated cell counts per sample were estimated from amplification of reference gene primers within the assay. To quantify the absolute abundance of each unique TCRbeta CDR3 rearrangement, sequence reads were collapsed and filtered. For each sample, productive Simpson clonality was calculated by taking the square root of Simpson's diversity index across productive rearrangements. As stored in TCRdb, this immuneACCESS dataset retains in-frame rearrangements with V and J assigned. A fraction of the clones does not appear; measured against another copy, unresolved V genes explain less than half of the discrepancy, and the remainder lacks a known reason. The V and J calls and clone size come from that table; D and trimming were worked out from the DNA. For this sample there are under 200,000 clones; about nine tenths appear just once. Together, the top ten hold approximately 3.5% of the sample.

Collaborating institutions collected whole blood in K2EDTA tubes following their own protocols. For TCRbeta analysis, collaborators shipped samples in one of three forms: frozen whole blood, isolated PBMCs, or DNA extracted from either of those sample types. As to this clone: What antigen it recognizes has not been identified. The input lacks base qualities; no much larger clone sits a single base away. The same CDR3 is also encoded by other DNA sequences in this sample.

Spanning cysteine to phenylalanine, the CDR3 consists of 12 amino acids. Left in the record is the CDR3 DNA by itself, 36 bases read in frame from the first base. The germline V gene (reference sequence) provides CDR1 GTSNPN and CDR2 SVGIG. Trimming takes 3 bases from V and 0 bases from J, and the germline ends sit 3 bases apart. Study-level results and caveats: Clinical and demographic metadata were provided uncurated, with the amount varying by source and participant.

The chain is made from TRBV30 and TRBJ1-5; the D segment cannot be called with confidence. Input material: peripheral blood. The source is a man in his 70s with acute or convalescent COVID-19. The DNA sequence is given as TGTGCCTGGAGCGGTAGCAATCAGCCCCAGCATTTT. Translation gives CAWSGSNQPQHF.